This T cell receptor beta chain was identified during a study of T cell changes during pregnancy in multiple sclerosis. The protocol was immunoSEQ multiplex PCR, while the TCRdb copy is restricted to in-frame clones and leaves out a portion. Here the sample spans tens of thousands of clones, roughly 93% being singletons. The CDR3 extends over 17 amino acids. J was trimmed by 1 base and V by 2 bases; bases with no gene match: 10. The material was CD4+ T cells from peripheral blood mononuclear cells, obtained before pregnancy. The sequence was obtained from a female donor with multiple sclerosis, enrolled in a pregnancy study. The rearrangement links TRBV6-7 to TRBJ2-7, with TRBD2 identical over 8 bases. TRBV6-7 is identified as an open reading frame with a role that is uncertain. CDR3 residues: CASSYRGSGGFSYEQYF. The CDR3 bases are TGTGCCAGCAGTTACAGGGGGAGCGGGGGTTTTTCCTACGAGCAGTACTTC.